The following is a T cell receptor (beta chain) sequence with its context. The antigen remains unidentified. These data originate in a study of cytomegalovirus exposure and HLA in healthy donors. Findings and limits, study-wide: Diagnosis of cytomegalovirus status made by the classifier reportedly showed high specificity and sensitivity. According to the study, around 180 TCR beta chains were cytomegalovirus-associated. Subsequent analysis showed first-cohort TCR clusters tending to co-occur in more than 90 validation repertoires. It was confirmed in vitro that a few of the CMV-associated chains were specific for CMV antigens.

The table came from immunoSEQ multiplex PCR; TCRdb's copy has only in-frame clones and leaves some out. The sample records about 260,000 clones, about 90% being singletons. The CDR3 is 15 amino acids. Germline V CDR1 and CDR2: MNHEY, SMNVEV (reference sequence). Trimming left V 5 bases short and J 2 bases short, with 16 bases between. The chain is built from TRBV27 and TRBJ2-7; the D call may be TRBD1 or TRBD2 (5 bases each). This TCR came from a woman aged 30 to 39 in good health and CMV-seronegative. Sequenced material: PBMCs. CDR3 region: CASSAPPGRPYEQYF. DNA of the CDR3: TGTGCCAGCAGTGCCCCGCCGGGACGCCCCTACGAGCAGTACTTC.